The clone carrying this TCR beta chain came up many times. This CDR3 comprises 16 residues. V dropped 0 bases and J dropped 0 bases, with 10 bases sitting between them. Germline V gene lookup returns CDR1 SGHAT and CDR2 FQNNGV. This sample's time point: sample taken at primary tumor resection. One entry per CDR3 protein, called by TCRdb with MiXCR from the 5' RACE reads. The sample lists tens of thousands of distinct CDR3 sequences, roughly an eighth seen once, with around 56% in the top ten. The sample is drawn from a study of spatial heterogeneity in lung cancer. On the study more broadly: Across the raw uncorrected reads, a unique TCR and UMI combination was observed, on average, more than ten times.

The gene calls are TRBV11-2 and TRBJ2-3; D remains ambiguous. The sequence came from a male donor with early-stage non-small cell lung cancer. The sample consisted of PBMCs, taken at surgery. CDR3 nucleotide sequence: TGTGCCAGCAGCTTAGACGGCTACCGTAGCACAGATACGCAGTATTTT. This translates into CASSLDGYRSTDTQYF.